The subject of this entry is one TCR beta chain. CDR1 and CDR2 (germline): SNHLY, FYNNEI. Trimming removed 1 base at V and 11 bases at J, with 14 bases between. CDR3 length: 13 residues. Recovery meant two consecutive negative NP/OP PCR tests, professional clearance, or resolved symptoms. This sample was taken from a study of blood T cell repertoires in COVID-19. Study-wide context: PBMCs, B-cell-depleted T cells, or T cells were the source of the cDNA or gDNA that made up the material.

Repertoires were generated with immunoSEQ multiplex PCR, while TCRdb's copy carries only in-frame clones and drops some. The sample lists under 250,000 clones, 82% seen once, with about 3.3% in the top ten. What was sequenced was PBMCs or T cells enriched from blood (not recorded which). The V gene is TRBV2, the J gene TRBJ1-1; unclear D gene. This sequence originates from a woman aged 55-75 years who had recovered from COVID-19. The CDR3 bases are TGTGCCAGCAGTGAAGAAGCCATGCTGTTGGCTTTCTTT. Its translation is CASSEEAMLLAFF.